The 14 T cell receptor beta chains listed next were all sequenced from one sample in a study of post-analysis software for immune sequencing data. Study observations and caveats: Elevated frequency relative to controls characterized several TRBV segments in patients, TRBV5-6, TRBV5-1 and TRBV20-1 among them.

Built from TCR beta cDNA, the libraries had unique molecular identifiers in them. Each CDR3 protein gets one entry after TCRdb re-called the PCR reads with MiXCR. Of 500,000 to 600,000 distinct CDR3 sequences listed, 44% were seen once; the top ten hold roughly 1.8%. These TCRs are of unknown antigen specificity. What was sequenced was blood. The receptor source for this set is a girl aged 5-17 years with multiple sclerosis.

V is TRBV12-3 or TRBV12-4 and J is TRBJ1-1; D remains ambiguous. This CDR3 is 12 amino acids long. V gave up 5 bases and J gave up 0 bases, with 4 bases separating them. CDR3 nucleotides: TGTGCCAGCAGTATCTTGAACACTGAAGCTTTCTTT. It specifies CASSILNTEAFF.

This chain uses TRBV4-1 with TRBJ2-3; 8 positions match TRBD1. This CDR3 is 16 amino acids long. Germline lookup yields CDR1 MGHRA and CDR2 YSYEKL. The J segment lost 5 bases and the V segment lost 0 bases, leaving 7 bases of the junction unmatched. In DNA, the CDR3 is TGCGCCAGCAGCCAAGATTGGTCAGGGGGCCAAGATACGCAGTATTTT. Translation gives CASSQDWSGGQDTQYF.

The chain links TRBV12-3 or TRBV12-4 to TRBJ2-7; 7 nucleotides line up with TRBD2. V lost 3 bases to trimming and J lost 0 bases; unmatched junction nucleotides: 5. There are 15 residues in the CDR3. CDR3 nucleotide sequence: TGTGCCAGCAGTTTGGGGCTAGCGGACTCCTACGAGCAGTACTTC. Its translation is CASSLGLADSYEQYF.

The chain couples TRBV7-8 to TRBJ2-3, with 10 bases identical to TRBD2. The V gene end was trimmed by 4 bases and the J gene end by 4 bases; junction bases not matched to a gene: 8. The CDR3 is 16 residues long. The V gene's germline CDR1 is SGHVS and CDR2 FQNEAQ. The CDR3 DNA is TGTGCCAGCAGCTCCCTAGCTAGCGGGAGCGCAGATACGCAGTATTTT. It yields the protein CASSSLASGSADTQYF.

This clonotype turned up a few times. The chain employs TRBV5-1 and TRBJ2-1, with D possibly matching TRBD1 (5 bases). The germline V gene encodes CDR1 SGHRS and CDR2 YFSETQ. The CDR3 runs 14 residues. Between the trimmed V and J ends, which lost 3 bases and 2 bases, there was a span of 9 bases. CDR3 amino acids: CASSSRVAYNEQFF. The CDR3 nucleotides read TGCGCCAGCAGCTCCAGGGTTGCCTACAATGAGCAGTTCTTC. The full variable domain, with the rest looked up from reference TRBV5-1 and TRBJ2-1, is KAGVTQTPRYLIKTRGQQVTLSCSPISGHRSVSWYQQTPGQGLQFLFEYFSETQRNKGNFPGRFSGRQFSNSRSEMNVSTLELGDSALYLCASSSRVAYNEQFFGPGTRLTVL.

This clonotype was found a few times. The chain employs TRBV29-1 and TRBJ2-3; TRBD1 might be the D (6 bases). Trimming left V 5 bases short and J 2 bases short, with 14 bases between. Germline V gene lookup returns CDR1 SQVTM and CDR2 ANQGSEA. The CDR3 covers 14 residues. CDR3 in amino acids: CSVPVTGITDTQYF. In nucleotides, the CDR3 is TGCAGCGTTCCGGTGACAGGAATCACAGATACGCAGTATTTT.

With respect to this clonotype: At one boundary the junction diverges from the germline segment, which might be a read error. V usage is TRBV12-3 or TRBV12-4 and J usage is TRBJ1-2, with no clear D. This CDR3 has 12 residues. The CDR3 DNA follows: TGTGCCAGCAGTTTAGCGGGCTATGGCTGCACCTTC. This gives the protein CASSLAGYGCTF.

Remarks on this clonotype: Relative to the germline gene, one junction end is altered; a read error may explain this. V gene TRBV7-9 combines with J gene TRBJ1-1, with 9 bases lining up with TRBD1. Germline V gene data show CDR1 as SEHNR and CDR2 as FQNEAQ (reference sequence). This CDR3 spans 13 amino acids. DNA of the CDR3: TGTGCCAGCAGCTTAGATTGGGACAGGGAAGTTTTCTTT. This codes for CASSLDWDREVFF.

This clonotype has just a few counts. The V and J genes are TRBV3-1 and TRBJ2-1; D is unresolved. CDR1 and CDR2 from the germline V gene are LGHDT and YNNKEL (reference sequence). Trimming took 5 bases from V and 7 from J, leaving 9 bases between them. The CDR3 has 12 amino acids. The CDR3 DNA follows: TGTGCCAGCAGCGACGTAGTGAATGAGCAGTTCTTC. Encoded protein: CASSDVVNEQFF.

The chain carries TRBV10-3 and TRBJ2-3, with a possible D match to TRBD1 (6 bases). The CDR3 is 16 amino acids. Germline lookup yields CDR1 ENHRY and CDR2 SYGVKD. The V gene lost 6 bases and the J gene lost 2 bases, with 18 bases spanning the gap. The CDR3 DNA reads TGTGCCATCAGCCAAGACGAGGGACACGACACAGATACGCAGTATTTT. Its protein is CAISQDEGHDTDTQYF.

The sample holds a few counts of this clonotype. The V call is TRBV5-1, the J call TRBJ2-1, with D uncertain. This CDR3 has 12 residues. Germline V gene lookup returns CDR1 SGHRS and CDR2 YFSETQ. V was pared by 0 bases and J by 9 bases, with 7 bases between. The CDR3 nucleotides are TGCGCCAGCAGCTTGGAGGAAGGTGAGCAGTTCTTC. It codes for CASSLEEGEQFF.

This sequence joins TRBV3-1 and TRBJ2-1; D is unclear. Germline V gene sequence: CDR1 LGHDT, CDR2 YNNKEL (reference sequence). V shed 1 base and J shed 10 bases, with 14 bases lying between them. CDR3 size: 14 residues. The CDR3, as DNA: TGTGCCAGCAGCCAAGGACTCACTGACCTCGAGCAGTTCTTC. Residues: CASSQGLTDLEQFF.

V gene TRBV5-6 combines with J gene TRBJ2-7, with a tentative D call TRBD1 (5 bases). Germline V gene data show CDR1 as SGHDT and CDR2 as YYEEEE. The CDR3 has 14 amino acids. Trimming took 1 base from V and 6 from J, leaving 14 bases between them. The CDR3 loop reads CASSLWAGKGEQYF. The CDR3 DNA follows: TGTGCCAGCAGCTTGTGGGCAGGGAAAGGCGAGCAGTACTTC.

J is TRBJ2-3 and V is TRBV7-8; TRBD2 might be the D (7 bases). The germline CDR1 and CDR2 sequences are SGHVS and FQNEAQ. The length of the CDR3 is 15 residues. The ends were cut back, 5 bases at V and 3 bases at J, with 15 bases in the middle. The CDR3 DNA is TGTGCCAGCAGCCTCGTGGGAGGGACAACAGATACGCAGTATTTT. Its translation: CASSLVGGTTDTQYF.